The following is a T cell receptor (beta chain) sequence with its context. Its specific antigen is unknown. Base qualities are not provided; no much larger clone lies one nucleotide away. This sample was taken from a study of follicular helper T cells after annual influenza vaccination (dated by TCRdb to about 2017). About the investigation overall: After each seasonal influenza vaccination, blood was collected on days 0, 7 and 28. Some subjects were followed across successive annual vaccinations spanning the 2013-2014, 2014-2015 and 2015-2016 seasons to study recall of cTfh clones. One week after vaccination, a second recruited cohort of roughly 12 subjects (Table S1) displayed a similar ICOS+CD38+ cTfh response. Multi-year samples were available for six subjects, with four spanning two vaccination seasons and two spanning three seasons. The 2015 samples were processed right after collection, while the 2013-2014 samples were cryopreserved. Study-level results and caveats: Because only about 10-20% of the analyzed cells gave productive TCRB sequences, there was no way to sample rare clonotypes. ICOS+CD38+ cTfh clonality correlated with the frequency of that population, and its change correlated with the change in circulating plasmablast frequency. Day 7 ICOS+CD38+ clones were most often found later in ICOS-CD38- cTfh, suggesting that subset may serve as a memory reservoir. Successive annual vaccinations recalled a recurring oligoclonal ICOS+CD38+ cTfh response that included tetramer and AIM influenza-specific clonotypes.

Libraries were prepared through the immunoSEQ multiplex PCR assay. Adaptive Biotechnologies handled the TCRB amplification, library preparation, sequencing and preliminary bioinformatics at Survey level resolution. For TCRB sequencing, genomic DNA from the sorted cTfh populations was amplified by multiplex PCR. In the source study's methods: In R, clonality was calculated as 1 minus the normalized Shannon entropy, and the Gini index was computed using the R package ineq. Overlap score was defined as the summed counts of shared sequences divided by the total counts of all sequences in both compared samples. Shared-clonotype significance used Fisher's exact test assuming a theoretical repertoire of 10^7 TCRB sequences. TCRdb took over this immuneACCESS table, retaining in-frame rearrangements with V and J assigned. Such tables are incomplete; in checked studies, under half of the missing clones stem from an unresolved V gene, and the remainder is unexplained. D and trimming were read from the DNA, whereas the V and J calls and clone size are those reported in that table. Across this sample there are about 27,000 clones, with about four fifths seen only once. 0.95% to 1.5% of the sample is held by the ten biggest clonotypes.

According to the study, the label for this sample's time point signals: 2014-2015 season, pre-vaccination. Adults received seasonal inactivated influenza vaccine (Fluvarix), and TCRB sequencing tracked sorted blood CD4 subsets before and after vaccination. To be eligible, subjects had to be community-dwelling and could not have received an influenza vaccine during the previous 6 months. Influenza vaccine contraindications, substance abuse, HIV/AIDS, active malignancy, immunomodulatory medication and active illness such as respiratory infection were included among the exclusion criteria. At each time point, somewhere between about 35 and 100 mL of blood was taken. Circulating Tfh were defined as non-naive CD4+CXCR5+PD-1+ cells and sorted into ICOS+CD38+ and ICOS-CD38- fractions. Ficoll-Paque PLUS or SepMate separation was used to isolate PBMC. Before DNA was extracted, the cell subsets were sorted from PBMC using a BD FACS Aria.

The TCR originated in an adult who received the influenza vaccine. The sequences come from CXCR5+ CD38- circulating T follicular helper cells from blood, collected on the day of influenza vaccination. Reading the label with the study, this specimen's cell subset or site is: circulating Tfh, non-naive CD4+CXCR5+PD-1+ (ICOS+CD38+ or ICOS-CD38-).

In nucleotides, the sequence is TGTGCCAGCAGCAGTGCCGGGACAGGGGGCCTTGGAGCGGGATTGTACGAGCAGTACTTC. The resulting protein is CASSSAGTGGLGAGLYEQYF. The chain links TRBV28 with TRBJ2-7; 12 central nucleotides agree with TRBD1. The CDR3, from cysteine to phenylalanine, totals 20 residues. Left in the record is the CDR3 DNA by itself, 60 bases read in frame from the first base. V has 6 bases trimmed and J has 4 bases trimmed; junction bases matching no gene number 22. The germline V gene yields MDHEN for CDR1 and SYDVKM for CDR2.